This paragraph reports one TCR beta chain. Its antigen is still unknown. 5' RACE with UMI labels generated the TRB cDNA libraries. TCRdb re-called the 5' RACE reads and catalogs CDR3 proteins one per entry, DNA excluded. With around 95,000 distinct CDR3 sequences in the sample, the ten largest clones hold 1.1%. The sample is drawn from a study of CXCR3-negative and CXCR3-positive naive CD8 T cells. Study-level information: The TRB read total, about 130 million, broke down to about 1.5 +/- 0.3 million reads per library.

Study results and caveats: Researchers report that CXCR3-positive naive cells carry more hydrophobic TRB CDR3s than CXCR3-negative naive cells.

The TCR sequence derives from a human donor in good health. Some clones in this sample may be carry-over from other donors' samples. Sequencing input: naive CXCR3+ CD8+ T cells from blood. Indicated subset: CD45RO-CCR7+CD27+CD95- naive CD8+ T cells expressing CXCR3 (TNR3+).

This CDR3 reads CASSFTGMEAFF. The chain joins TRBV7-3 to TRBJ1-1. The germline CDR1 and CDR2 sequences are SGHTA and FQGTGA. The CDR3 sequence is 12 residues long.